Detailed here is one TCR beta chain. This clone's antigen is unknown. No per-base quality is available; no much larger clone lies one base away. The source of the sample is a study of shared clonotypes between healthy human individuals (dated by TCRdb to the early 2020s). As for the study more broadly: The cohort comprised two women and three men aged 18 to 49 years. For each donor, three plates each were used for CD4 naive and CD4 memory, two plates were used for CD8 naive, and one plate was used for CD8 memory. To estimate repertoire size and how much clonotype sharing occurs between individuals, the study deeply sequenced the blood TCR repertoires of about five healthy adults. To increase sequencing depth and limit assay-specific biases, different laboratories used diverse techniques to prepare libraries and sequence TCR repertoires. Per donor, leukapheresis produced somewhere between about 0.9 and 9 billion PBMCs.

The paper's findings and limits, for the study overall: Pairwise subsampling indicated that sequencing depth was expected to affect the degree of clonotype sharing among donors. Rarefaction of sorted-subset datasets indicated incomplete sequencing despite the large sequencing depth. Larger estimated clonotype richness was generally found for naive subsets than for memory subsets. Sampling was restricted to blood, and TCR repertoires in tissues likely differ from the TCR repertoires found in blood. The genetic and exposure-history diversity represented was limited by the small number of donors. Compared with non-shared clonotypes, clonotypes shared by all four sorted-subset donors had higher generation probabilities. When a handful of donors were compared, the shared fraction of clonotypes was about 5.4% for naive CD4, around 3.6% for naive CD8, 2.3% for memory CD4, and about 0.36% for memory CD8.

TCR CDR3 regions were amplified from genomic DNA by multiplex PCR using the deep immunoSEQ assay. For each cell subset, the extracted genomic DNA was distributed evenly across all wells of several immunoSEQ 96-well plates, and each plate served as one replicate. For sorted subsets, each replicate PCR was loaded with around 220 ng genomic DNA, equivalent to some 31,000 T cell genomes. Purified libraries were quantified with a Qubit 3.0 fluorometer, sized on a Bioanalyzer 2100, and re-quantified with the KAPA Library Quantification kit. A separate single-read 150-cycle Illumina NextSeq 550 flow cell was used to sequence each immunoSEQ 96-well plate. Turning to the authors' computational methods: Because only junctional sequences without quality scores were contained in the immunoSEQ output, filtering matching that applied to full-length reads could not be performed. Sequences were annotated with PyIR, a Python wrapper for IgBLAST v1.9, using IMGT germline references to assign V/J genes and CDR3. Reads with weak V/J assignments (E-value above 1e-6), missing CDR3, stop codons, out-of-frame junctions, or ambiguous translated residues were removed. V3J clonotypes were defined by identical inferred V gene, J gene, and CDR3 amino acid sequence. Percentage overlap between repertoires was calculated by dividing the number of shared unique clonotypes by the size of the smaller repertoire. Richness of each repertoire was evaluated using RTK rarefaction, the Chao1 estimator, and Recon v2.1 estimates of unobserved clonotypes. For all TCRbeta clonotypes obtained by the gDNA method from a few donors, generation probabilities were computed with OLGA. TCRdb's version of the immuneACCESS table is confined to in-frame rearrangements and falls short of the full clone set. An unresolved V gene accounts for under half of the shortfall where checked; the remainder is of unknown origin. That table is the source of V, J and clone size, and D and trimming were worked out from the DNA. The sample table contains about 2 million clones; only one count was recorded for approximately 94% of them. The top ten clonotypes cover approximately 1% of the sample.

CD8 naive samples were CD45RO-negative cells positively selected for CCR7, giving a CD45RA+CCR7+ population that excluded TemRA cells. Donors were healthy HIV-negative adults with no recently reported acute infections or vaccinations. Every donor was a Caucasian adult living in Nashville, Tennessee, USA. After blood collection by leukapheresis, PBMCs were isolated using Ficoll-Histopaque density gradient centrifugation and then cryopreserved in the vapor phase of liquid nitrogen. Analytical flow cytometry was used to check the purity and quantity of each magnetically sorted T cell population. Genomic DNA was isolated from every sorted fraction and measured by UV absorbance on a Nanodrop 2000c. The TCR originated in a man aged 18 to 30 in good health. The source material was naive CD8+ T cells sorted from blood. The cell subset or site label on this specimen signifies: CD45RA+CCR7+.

The CDR3 protein: CASSQGPGSNEKLFF. The DNA sequence reads TGCGCCAGCAGCCAAGGCCCTGGCTCGAATGAAAAACTGTTTTTT. The sequence links TRBV4-1 to TRBJ1-4, with no D gene named confidently. Relative to germline, V is 1 base shorter and J is 5 bases shorter, with 11 bases between their ends. The cysteine opens and the phenylalanine closes a CDR3 of 15 amino acids. Only the CDR3 DNA is retained, 45 bases long and in frame from the first base. The germline V gene specifies MGHRA as CDR1 and YSYEKL as CDR2.